A single T cell receptor (beta chain) is shown here with its context. Researchers ran the PCR with 60 Vbeta and 13 Jbeta primers. Clones were read by immunoSEQ multiplex PCR, and TCRdb kept only the in-frame ones, dropping some. The sample consists of 95,000 to 100,000 clones, roughly 80% of them appearing once. This sample was taken from a study of cytomegalovirus exposure and HLA in healthy donors. The CDR3 runs 15 residues. V lost 7 bases to trimming and J lost 6 bases; unmatched junction nucleotides: 12. Germline V lookup: CDR1 MNHNY, CDR2 SVGAGI (reference sequence). This receptor was obtained from a man aged 35 to 55 in good health and CMV-seronegative. The V gene is TRBV6-6, the J gene TRBJ2-3, with 8 bases fitting TRBD1. Input material: PBMCs. CDR3 DNA sequence: TGTGCCAGCAACCAGGCCCAGGGGGCATCTGATACGCAGTATTTT. Protein product: CASNQAQGASDTQYF.